Listed below are T cell receptor beta chains from one sample, sequenced in a study of graft-versus-host responses after intestinal transplantation. This table comes from immunoSEQ multiplex PCR, and its TCRdb copy is limited to in-frame clones, with some not included. Of around 7,700 clones in the sample, 95% to 98% were seen once. This specimen was PBMCs, taken 23 days after intestinal transplant. The receptors come from a human patient who received an intestinal transplant, so some T cells may come from the graft donor. CDR3s include the opening cysteine and the closing phenylalanine or tryptophan. D genes are given only for firm matches. Not all rows give a size; the values are once, few, many and, for expanded clones, a class.

cdr3_nt: TGTGCCAGCAGTCCGCAGAACCAGTTGGGAGATACGCAGTATTTT
cdr3_aa: CASSPQNQLGDTQYF
v_call: TRBV27
j_call: TRBJ2-3
clone_size: .
d_call: .

cdr3_nt: TGTGCCAGCAGTCGAACCGGGACTATACGCTCCTACGAGCAGTACTTC
cdr3_aa: CASSRTGTIRSYEQYF
v_call: TRBV7-9
j_call: TRBJ2-7
clone_size: once
d_call: TRBD2

cdr3_nt: TGCGCCAGCAGCTGGGGACAGGGAGGAAATAATGAGCAGTTCTTC
cdr3_aa: CASSWGQGGNNEQFF
v_call: TRBV5-1
j_call: TRBJ2-1
clone_size: .
d_call: TRBD1

cdr3_nt: TGTGCCAGCAGCTTAGTAGCAGGGCTGGAGACCCAGTACTTC
cdr3_aa: CASSLVAGLETQYF
v_call: TRBV13
j_call: TRBJ2-5
clone_size: .
d_call: .

cdr3_nt: TGTGCCAGCAGTTTTTCGAGGGCCGGGACAGATAAGTTCTTC
cdr3_aa: CASSFSRAGTDKFF
v_call: TRBV28
j_call: TRBJ2-1
clone_size: .
d_call: TRBD1

cdr3_nt: TGTGCCAGCAGTCAGACAGGGGACGGAAACACCATATATTTT
cdr3_aa: CASSQTGDGNTIYF
v_call: TRBV6-5
j_call: TRBJ1-3
clone_size: once
d_call: TRBD1

cdr3_nt: TGTGCCAGCAGTGAAATAAAGGGATATGGCTACACCTTC
cdr3_aa: CASSEIKGYGYTF
v_call: TRBV6-1
j_call: TRBJ1-2
clone_size: .
d_call: .

cdr3_nt: TGTGCCAGCAGCTCTACTCCCTATCAACCGGGACAGACAGCCTACGAGCAGTACTTC
cdr3_aa: CASSSTPYQPGQTAYEQYF
v_call: TRBV11-2
j_call: TRBJ2-7
clone_size: .
d_call: TRBD1

cdr3_nt: TGTGCCAGCAGCGGCGGGAGCTCCTACAATGAGCAGTTCTTC
cdr3_aa: CASSGGSSYNEQFF
v_call: TRBV7-9
j_call: TRBJ2-1
clone_size: .
d_call: TRBD2

cdr3_nt: TGTGCCAGCAGCTTAGTGACTAGCGGGCCCTTTACCTCCAATGAGCAGTTCTTC
cdr3_aa: CASSLVTSGPFTSNEQFF
v_call: TRBV7-6
j_call: TRBJ2-1
clone_size: .
d_call: TRBD2

cdr3_nt: TGTGCCAGCATACAACTAACGAGCTCCTACAATGAGCAGTTCTTC
cdr3_aa: CASIQLTSSYNEQFF
v_call: TRBV2
j_call: TRBJ2-1
clone_size: .
d_call: .

cdr3_nt: TGTGCCAGCAGCGTAGAGGGGACAGGGAATCAGCCCCAGCATTTT
cdr3_aa: CASSVEGTGNQPQHF
v_call: TRBV9
j_call: TRBJ1-5
clone_size: .
d_call: TRBD1

cdr3_nt: TGTGCCAGCAGCCTGCGGACTAGCGGGAGGAATACGCAGTATTTT
cdr3_aa: CASSLRTSGRNTQYF
v_call: TRBV5-6
j_call: TRBJ2-3
clone_size: once
d_call: TRBD2

cdr3_nt: TGTGCCAGCAATCTCGGGGGGCACATGAACACTGAAGCTTTCTTT
cdr3_aa: CASNLGGHMNTEAFF
v_call: TRBV6-1
j_call: TRBJ1-1
clone_size: .
d_call: .

cdr3_nt: TGTGCCAGCAGCTTACCCCGGGGCTATGGCTACACCTTC
cdr3_aa: CASSLPRGYGYTF
v_call: TRBV7-9
j_call: TRBJ1-2
clone_size: .
d_call: .

cdr3_nt: TGCGCCAGCAGCCCAGGACTAGCGGAGGTCTCCTACGAGCAGTACTTC
cdr3_aa: CASSPGLAEVSYEQYF
v_call: TRBV4-1
j_call: TRBJ2-7
clone_size: .
d_call: TRBD2

cdr3_nt: TGTGCCAGCAGTAACTTGGGCTGGCTACAAAGTCGGGCCAACGTCCTGACTTTC
cdr3_aa: CASSNLGWLQSRANVLTF
v_call: TRBV27
j_call: TRBJ2-6
clone_size: .
d_call: .

cdr3_nt: TGTGCCAGCAGCAGCGGGCCGGTCCATAATTCACCCCTCCACTTT
cdr3_aa: CASSSGPVHNSPLHF
v_call: TRBV28
j_call: TRBJ1-6
clone_size: .
d_call: .

cdr3_nt: TGTGCCAGCAGTGAATACACCGGGGGAGCGGGAGAAGAGACCCAGTACTTC
cdr3_aa: CASSEYTGGAGEETQYF
v_call: TRBV25-1
j_call: TRBJ2-5
clone_size: .
d_call: TRBD2

cdr3_nt: TGCGCCAGCAGCCAAGATCCATTCGCGGGGGGCGGTGGCTACACCTTC
cdr3_aa: CASSQDPFAGGGGYTF
v_call: TRBV4-1
j_call: TRBJ1-2
clone_size: few
d_call: .